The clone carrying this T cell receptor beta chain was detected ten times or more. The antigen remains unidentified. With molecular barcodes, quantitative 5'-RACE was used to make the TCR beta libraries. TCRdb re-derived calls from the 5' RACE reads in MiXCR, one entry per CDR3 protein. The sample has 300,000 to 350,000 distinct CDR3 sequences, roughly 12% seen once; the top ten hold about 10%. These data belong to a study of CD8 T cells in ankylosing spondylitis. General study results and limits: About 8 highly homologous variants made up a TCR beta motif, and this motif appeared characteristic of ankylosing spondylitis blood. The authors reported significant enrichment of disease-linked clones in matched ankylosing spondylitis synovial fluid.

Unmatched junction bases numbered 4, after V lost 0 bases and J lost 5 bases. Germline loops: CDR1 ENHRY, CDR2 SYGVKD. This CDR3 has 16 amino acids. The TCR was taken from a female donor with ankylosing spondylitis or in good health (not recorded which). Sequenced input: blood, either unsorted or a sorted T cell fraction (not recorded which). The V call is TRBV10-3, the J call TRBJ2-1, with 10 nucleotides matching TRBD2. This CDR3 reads CAISESSGRQDNEQFF. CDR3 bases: TGTGCCATCAGTGAGTCTAGCGGGAGGCAGGACAATGAGCAGTTCTTC.